The entry that follows covers one T cell receptor (beta chain) sequence. Its matching antigen is unknown. PCR was performed using 60 Vbeta and 13 Jbeta primers. TCRdb's copy holds only in-frame clones and misses some; the assay was immunoSEQ multiplex PCR. The sample lists 83,000 or so clones; about four fifths were seen once. V trimming: 0 bases; J trimming: 7 bases; junction bases outside the gene matches: 3. The germline V gene has CDR1 SGHKS and CDR2 YYEKEE (reference sequence). The CDR3 totals 15 residues. This record comes from a study of cytomegalovirus exposure and HLA in healthy donors. Whole-study results and caveats: Later, TCR association rates were found to vary by HLA locus, highest for DRB1 and lowest for HLA-C. Several V segments, TRBV6-2 and TRBV6-3 among them, could not be told apart and were dropped.

Sequencing used PBMCs. The V call is TRBV5-5, the J call TRBJ1-6; 8 bases are shared with TRBD1. The clonotype originates from a woman aged 35 to 49 in good health and CMV-seropositive. As DNA, the CDR3 is TGTGCCAGCAGCTTGGAGACAGGGGAAAATTCACCCCTCCACTTT. Translating gives CASSLETGENSPLHF.